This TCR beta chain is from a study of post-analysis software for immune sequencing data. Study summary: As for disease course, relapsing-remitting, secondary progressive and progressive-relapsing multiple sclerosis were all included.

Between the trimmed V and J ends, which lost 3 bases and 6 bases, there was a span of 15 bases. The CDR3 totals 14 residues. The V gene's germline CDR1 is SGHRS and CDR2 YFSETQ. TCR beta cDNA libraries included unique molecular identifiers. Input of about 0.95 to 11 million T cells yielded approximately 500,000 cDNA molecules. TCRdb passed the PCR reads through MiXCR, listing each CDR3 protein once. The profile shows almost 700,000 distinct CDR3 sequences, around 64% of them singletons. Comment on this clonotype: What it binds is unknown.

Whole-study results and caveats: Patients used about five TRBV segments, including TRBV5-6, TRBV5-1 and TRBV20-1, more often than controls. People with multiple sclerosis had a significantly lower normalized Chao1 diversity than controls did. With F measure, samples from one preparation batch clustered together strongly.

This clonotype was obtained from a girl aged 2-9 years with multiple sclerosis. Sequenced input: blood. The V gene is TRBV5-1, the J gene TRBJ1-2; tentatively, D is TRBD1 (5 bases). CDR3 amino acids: CASSSGTSPDGYTF. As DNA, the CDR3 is TGCGCCAGCAGCTCTGGGACCTCGCCGGATGGCTACACCTTC.